The rows below give T cell receptor beta chains drawn from one sample of a study of cytomegalovirus exposure and HLA in healthy donors. Assay used: immunoSEQ multiplex PCR; TCRdb lists only in-frame clones, some missing. The repertoire has 200,000 to 250,000 clones, more than 65% of them found once; the top ten carry around 1.7%. What was sequenced was PBMCs. These receptors were collected from a man aged 50 to 60 in good health and CMV-seronegative. Each CDR3 is given with its conserved first and last residue. The D gene is left open where the match is weak. Some rows have no size entry. The others give once, few or many, or a class for an expanded clone.

size	D	V	J	CDR3	DNA
-	TRBD1	TRBV27	TRBJ2-7	CASSPGQGGEQYF	TGTGCCAGCAGTCCCGGACAGGGAGGCGAGCAGTACTTC
-	-	TRBV5-6	TRBJ2-3	CASSTLKGVADTQYF	TGTGCCAGCAGCACTCTGAAGGGGGTCGCAGATACGCAGTATTTT
-	TRBD1	TRBV5-1	TRBJ1-1	CASSERQGAGTEAFF	TGCGCCAGCAGCGAAAGACAGGGGGCGGGCACTGAAGCTTTCTTT
-	TRBD2	TRBV28	TRBJ2-4	CASSLGGDPLTNIQYF	TGTGCCAGCAGTTTAGGGGGGGACCCGCTTACAAACATTCAGTACTTC
few	TRBD2	TRBV7-9	TRBJ2-3	CASSLIAGDTDTQYF	TGTGCCAGCAGCTTAATAGCGGGAGACACAGATACGCAGTATTTT
-	TRBD1	TRBV6-6	TRBJ2-1	CASSYSGQGINEQFF	TGTGCCAGCAGTTACTCGGGACAGGGCATCAATGAGCAGTTCTTC
few	TRBD2	TRBV6-6	TRBJ2-3	CATQAGGRTDTQYF	TGTGCCACCCAAGCGGGAGGTCGCACAGATACGCAGTATTTT
-	TRBD1	TRBV7-2	TRBJ1-1	CASSPATGRTTEAFF	TGTGCCAGCAGCCCAGCGACAGGGCGAACCACTGAAGCTTTCTTT
-	TRBD1	TRBV15	TRBJ2-5	CATSAELTGQETQYF	TGTGCCACCAGCGCTGAGCTGACAGGGCAAGAGACCCAGTACTTC
-	-	TRBV30	TRBJ1-2	CAHGSYATGYTF	TGTGCCCACGGGAGTTACGCGACGGGCTACACCTTC
-	TRBD2	TRBV18	TRBJ2-1	CASSVGTSGSYNEQFF	TGTGCCAGCTCGGTTGGGACTAGCGGTTCCTACAATGAGCAGTTCTTC
-	-	TRBV7-8	TRBJ2-5	CASSPQGRERETQYF	TGTGCCAGCAGCCCTCAAGGACGGGAGCGGGAGACCCAGTACTTC
-	TRBD1	TRBV10-3	TRBJ2-3	CAISTGQGPDTQYF	TGTGCCATCAGTACCGGACAGGGGCCAGATACGCAGTATTTT
-	-	TRBV7-9	TRBJ2-7	CASSFSGSYEQYF	TGTGCCAGCAGCTTTAGCGGTTCCTACGAGCAGTACTTC
-	-	TRBV30	TRBJ1-1	CASTRRRQENTEAFF	TGTGCCTCTACCCGCCGACGGCAGGAGAACACTGAAGCTTTCTTT
medium-sized	-	TRBV11-2	TRBJ2-7	CASSLANRNEQYF	TGTGCCAGCAGCTTGGCGAACAGGAACGAGCAGTACTTC
-	TRBD2	TRBV9	TRBJ2-3	CASSPGTSGTDTQYF	TGTGCCAGCAGCCCCGGGACTAGCGGCACAGATACGCAGTATTTT
-	-	TRBV10-1	TRBJ2-7	CASSDRFAESYEQYF	TGCGCCAGCAGTGACCGCTTTGCGGAGTCCTACGAGCAGTACTTC
once	TRBD2	TRBV29-1	TRBJ2-1	CSVVPREALGNEQFF	TGCAGCGTTGTGCCCCGGGAGGCCTTGGGAAATGAGCAGTTCTTC
few	-	TRBV19	TRBJ2-2	CASSPSAASNTGELFF	TGTGCCAGTAGTCCCTCAGCGGCCTCGAACACCGGGGAGCTGTTTTTT
-	-	TRBV14	TRBJ2-1	CASSQDPGTYNEQFF	TGTGCCAGCAGCCAAGATCCAGGGACCTACAATGAGCAGTTCTTC
few	TRBD1	TRBV28	TRBJ1-5	CASRLDRGLHQPQHF	TGTGCCAGCAGGCTTGACAGGGGGCTCCATCAGCCCCAGCATTTT
-	-	TRBV19	TRBJ2-2	CASSISLATGELFF	TGTGCCAGTAGTATAAGTCTAGCTACCGGGGAGCTGTTTTTT